Presented here are 25 T cell receptor beta chains from one specimen sequenced in a study of blood T cells in healthy people across ages. Using a J-beta primer mix together with a sample-barcoded 5' primer, a second PCR was run for about 6 to 11 cycles. One entry per CDR3 protein results from TCRdb running MiXCR on the 5' RACE reads. Among more than 1,000,000 distinct CDR3 sequences listed, about 25% were seen once. The same specimen was also included in a second study, on T cells of mothers and their children.

Sequencing was carried out using blood. The receptor set was obtained from a girl aged 2-15 years in good health.

V is TRBV12-3 or TRBV12-4 and J is TRBJ2-2; D remains unclear. The CDR3 is made up of 14 amino acids. Trimming took off 3 bases at V and 6 bases at J, with 11 bases between the two ends. DNA for the CDR3: TGTGCCAGCAGTTTGGGCGAAGAGGCCGGGGAGCTGTTTTTT. Its translation: CASSLGEEAGELFF.

This clonotype was seen a handful of times. The rearrangement joins TRBV27 to TRBJ1-4, with TRBD1 identical over 7 bases. With V trimmed by 5 bases and J by 8 bases, 8 bases remained unmatched. Germline V CDR1 and CDR2: MNHEY, SMNVEV (reference sequence). The CDR3 sequence is 14 residues long. The CDR3 DNA is TGTGCCAGCAGTCCGGGGGACAGTTGGGAAAAACTGTTTTTT. Protein sequence: CASSPGDSWEKLFF. The full variable domain, in which reference TRBV27 and TRBJ1-4 provide the parts outside the CDR3, is EAQVTQNPRYLITVTGKKLTVTCSQNMNHEYMSWYRQDPGLGLRQIYYSMNVEVTDKGDVPEGYKVSRKEKRNFPLILESPSPNQTSLYFCASSPGDSWEKLFFGSGTQLSVL.

Comment on this clonotype: One end of the junction fails to match germline, which may point to a read error. This chain connects TRBV5-1 to TRBJ2-5; 9 bases fit TRBD2. This CDR3 contains 15 residues. In germline, CDR1 is SGHRS, CDR2 YFSETQ. This CDR3 reads CASFPRAGGPYEQCF. DNA of the CDR3: TGCGCCAGCTTTCCCCGAGCGGGAGGCCCCTACGAGCAGTGCTTC. Complete variable domain (other parts from reference TRBV5-1 and TRBJ2-5): KAGVTQTPRYLIKTRGQQVTLSCSPISGHRSVSWYQQTPGQGLQFLFEYFSETQRNKGNFPGRFSGRQFSNSRSEMNVSTLELGDSALYLCASFPRAGGPYEQCFGPGTRLLVL.

The gene calls are TRBV29-1 and TRBJ2-3, with D tentatively TRBD1 (5 bases). The V end lost 6 bases, the J end lost 0 bases, and 13 bases lay between the germline ends. CDR1 and CDR2 from the germline V gene are SQVTM and ANQGSEA. The CDR3 has 14 amino acids. Here the CDR3 reads CSVDRDVSTDTQYF. CDR3 nucleotides: TGCAGCGTCGACAGAGATGTTAGCACAGATACGCAGTATTTT.

CDR3 nucleotide sequence: TGTGCCAGTGAAGATGGTGGGGGATGGGGAGAGACCCAGTACTTC. Protein product: CASEDGGGWGETQYF. The chain links TRBV19 to TRBJ2-7; TRBD1 or TRBD2 may be the D gene (5 bases each). The end of the DNA aligns better with TRBJ2-5, so the J call may be wrong. This CDR3 has 15 residues. Germline V gene lookup returns CDR1 LNHDA and CDR2 SQIVND (reference sequence).

This sequence joins TRBV7-2 and TRBJ2-1; TRBD2 agrees at 8 bases. The CDR3 extends over 14 amino acids. Germline assignment: CDR1 SGHTA and CDR2 FQGNSA. J gave up 2 bases and V 6 bases, and 3 bases lay outside the gene matches. The CDR3 region has the DNA TGTACCAGCAGACCCGGGGGGGCCTACAATGAGCAGTTCTTC. Translated: CTSRPGGAYNEQFF.

This clonotype turned up a few times. The chain uses TRBV28 and TRBJ2-6, with D unresolved. Germline CDR1 and CDR2: MDHEN and SYDVKM. Trimming stripped 11 bases from V and 0 bases from J, with 8 bases between. There are 13 residues in the CDR3. As DNA, the CDR3 is TGTGCCTCCCAGTTCTCTGGGGCCAACGTCCTGACTTTC. Residues: CASQFSGANVLTF.

The gene calls are TRBV12-3 or TRBV12-4 and TRBJ2-1; 7 nucleotides match TRBD2. The DNA end lines up better with TRBJ2-7; the J call may be wrong. The CDR3 length is 14 residues. CDR3 in amino acids: CASSFERDSYEQYF. For the CDR3, the DNA is TGTGCCAGCAGTTTCGAGCGGGACTCCTACGAGCAGTACTTC.

This clonotype turned up a few times. The J gene is TRBJ2-5, the V gene TRBV19, with D unresolved. Trimming took off 6 bases at V and 7 bases at J, with 12 bases between the two ends. The CDR3 has 12 amino acids. Germline assignment: CDR1 LNHDA and CDR2 SQIVND (reference sequence). The CDR3 is CASSSRFGTQYF. CDR3 nucleotides: TGTGCCAGTAGCTCCAGATTTGGGACCCAGTACTTC.

The chain is built from TRBV21-1 and TRBJ1-1; TRBD1 is the table's D call, not checked against the DNA. TRBV21-1 represents a pseudogene. This CDR3 region has 17 residues. In nucleotides, the CDR3 is TGTGCCAGCAGCAAACATGTCGTCCCGGGGCAGGTCACTGAAGCTTTCTTT. Translating it yields CASSKHVVPGQVTEAFF.

This clonotype has at least ten counts. The chain has TRBV29-1 and TRBJ2-3, with D perhaps given as TRBD1 or TRBD2 (5 bases each). The germline V gene has CDR1 SQVTM and CDR2 ANQGSEA. The CDR3 consists of 15 residues. V was shortened by 5 bases and J by 3 bases, with 18 bases between the two germline ends. The DNA for the CDR3 is TGCAGCGTTCCACCTTGGGGGATTGGGACAGATACGCAGTATTTT. Its protein product is CSVPPWGIGTDTQYF.

This chain connects TRBV20-1 to TRBJ2-5; D not certain. The V end was cut by 3 bases, the J end by 1 base, with 3 bases between. This CDR3 is 11 amino acids long. Germline V gene sequence: CDR1 DFQATT, CDR2 SNEGSKA (reference sequence). CDR3 sequence: CSASLQETQYF. The CDR3, as DNA: TGCAGTGCTAGTCTCCAAGAGACCCAGTACTTC.

This chain uses TRBV7-9 with TRBJ1-1; D remains ambiguous. V lost 10 bases and J lost 4, with 19 bases in between. Germline lookup yields CDR1 SEHNR and CDR2 FQNEAQ (reference sequence). The CDR3 extends over 14 amino acids. In DNA form, the CDR3 reads TGTGCCATCAGACTAGCTGGGGTATCCACTGAAGCTTTCTTT. The encoded protein is CAIRLAGVSTEAFF.

This clonotype was observed once. The chain recombines TRBV20-1 with TRBJ2-5, with D perhaps being TRBD1 or TRBD2 (5 bases each). CDR1 and CDR2 from the germline V gene are DFQATT and SNEGSKA (reference sequence). This CDR3 comprises 13 residues. Deletions cut 0 bases from V and 7 bases from J, with 12 bases between. The CDR3 region has the DNA TGCAGTGCTAGAGAAGCCGGGACGGGGACCCAGTACTTC. Amino acid sequence: CSAREAGTGTQYF.

The chain employs TRBV29-1 and TRBJ1-2, with 8 bases matching TRBD1. From germline, CDR1 is SQVTM and CDR2 ANQGSEA. The length of the CDR3 is 13 residues. The junction had 7 bases not matched to a gene; V was cut back by 4 bases and J by 6 bases. The CDR3 protein is CSVGTGGVHGYTF. In DNA, the CDR3 is TGCAGCGTTGGAACAGGGGGGGTGCATGGCTACACCTTC.

This clonotype has just one count. The chain links TRBV27 to TRBJ2-5; 7 bases match TRBD2. TRBJ2-1 explains the end of the DNA better; the J call may be wrong. Germline V lookup: CDR1 MNHEY, CDR2 SMNVEV (reference sequence). The CDR3 is 15 residues long. The CDR3 sequence is CASSATGTGGSEQFF. The CDR3 coding sequence is TGTGCCAGCAGTGCCACCGGGACGGGGGGAAGTGAGCAGTTCTTC.

V and J are TRBV18 and TRBJ1-1; D gene ambiguous. Germline-derived CDR1 and CDR2 are KGHSH and LQKENI. There are 14 residues in the CDR3. Deletions cut 6 bases from V and 2 bases from J, with 13 bases between. DNA for the CDR3: TGTGCCAGCTCCCGCGGCCTAGAAAACACTGAAGCTTTCTTT. Its protein is CASSRGLENTEAFF. Supplemented by reference TRBV18 and TRBJ1-1, the full variable domain reads NAGVMQNPRHLVRRRGQEARLRCSPMKGHSHVYWYRQLPEEGLKFMVYLQKENIIDESGMPKERFSAEFPKEGPSILRIQQVVRGDSAAYFCASSRGLENTEAFFGQGTRLTVV.

The genes are TRBV11-2 and TRBJ2-4; D call uncertain. Germline V gives CDR1 SGHAT, CDR2 FQNNGV. V lost 1 base and J lost 6, with 10 bases in between. This CDR3 is built from 14 residues. In DNA, the CDR3 is TGTGCCAGCAGCTTAGCATACCGCGGAAACATTCAGTACTTC. Its protein product is CASSLAYRGNIQYF.

This chain joins TRBV29-1 and TRBJ2-1; D perhaps matches TRBD1 (6 bases). The CDR3 spans 15 residues. Trimming took 5 bases from V and 8 from J, leaving 22 bases between them. Germline V gene lookup returns CDR1 SQVTM and CDR2 ANQGSEA. CDR3 sequence: CSVYPGGQGKHEQFF. CDR3 coding DNA: TGCAGCGTTTACCCTGGGGGTCAGGGGAAGCATGAGCAGTTCTTC.

A few counts support this clonotype. The chain employs TRBV7-3 and TRBJ1-1; D remains ambiguous. Deletions cut 5 bases from V and 4 bases from J, with 14 bases between. Germline CDR1 reads SGHTA; CDR2 reads FQGTGA. This CDR3 has 14 amino acids. The CDR3 bases are TGTGCCAGCAGCCTAGAACCTCTGGGCACTGAAGCTTTCTTT. Protein: CASSLEPLGTEAFF.

This clonotype was found a few times. J is TRBJ2-1 and V is TRBV6-6; the D is unclear. The CDR3 has 12 amino acids. Germline lookup yields CDR1 MNHNY and CDR2 SVGAGI (reference sequence). Trimming stripped 2 bases from V and 10 bases from J, with 9 bases between. This CDR3 reads CASSYGVGEQFF. The CDR3 nucleotides read TGTGCCAGCAGTTACGGAGTCGGCGAGCAGTTCTTC.

Only a few counts were recorded for this clonotype. The rearrangement links TRBV7-6 to TRBJ1-1; D unclear. Trimming pared 7 bases from V and 4 bases from J, leaving 13 bases between. The CDR3 is 13 residues long. Per the germline V gene, CDR1 is SGHVS and CDR2 is FNYEAQ. The CDR3 DNA reads as TGTGCCAGCATAGGTAGACCAGCCACTGAAGCTTTCTTT. It encodes CASIGRPATEAFF. The full variable domain, completed using reference TRBV7-6 and TRBJ1-1, is GAGVSQSPRYKVTKRGQDVALRCDPISGHVSLYWYRQALGQGPEFLTYFNYEAQQDKSGLPNDRFSAERPEGSISTLTIQRTEQRDSAMYRCASIGRPATEAFFGQGTRLTVV.

This rearrangement joins TRBV5-1 to TRBJ2-5; 7 positions agree with TRBD1. Near its end, the DNA agrees better with TRBJ2-1, so the J call may be wrong. The CDR3 extends over 15 amino acids. From germline, CDR1 is SGHRS and CDR2 YFSETQ. DNA of the CDR3: TGCGCCAGCAGCTTTACGGACAGGCCGAACAATGAGCAGTTCTTC. Protein sequence: CASSFTDRPNNEQFF.

This clonotype has more than one count but fewer than ten. The V gene is TRBV29-1, the J gene TRBJ2-7; no clear D gene. Germline loops: CDR1 SQVTM, CDR2 ANQGSEA. Trimming left V 2 bases short and J 4 bases short, with 9 bases between. This CDR3 comprises 12 residues. Here the CDR3 DNA reads TGCAGCGTTGAAACGGTGGGTTACGAGCAGTACTTC. Its protein is CSVETVGYEQYF.

The gene calls are TRBV19 and TRBJ2-7; TRBD2 matches 11 bases. Looked up from germline, CDR1 is LNHDA and CDR2 is SQIVND (reference sequence). V lost 3 bases and J lost 7; bases outside the gene matches: 8. CDR3 length: 15 residues. The CDR3 nucleotides are TGTGCCAGTAGTATTAGTCCCCTAGCGGGGGGTGAGCAGTACTTC. Amino acid sequence: CASSISPLAGGEQYF.